This paragraph reports one TCR beta chain. In the original analysis: Estimates of nucleated cell counts were drawn from the amplification of reference gene primers. Sequencing was performed with immunoSEQ multiplex PCR; in TCRdb, only in-frame clones are kept and a portion is missing. V and J calls and clone size follow that table, whereas D and trimming were derived from the DNA. Of around 200,000 clones listed, 70% to 85% are singletons. This sample was included in a study of blood T cell repertoires in COVID-19. Turning to the study itself: The samples span acute and convalescent COVID-19 from the United States, Italy and Spain. PBMCs, B-cell-depleted T cells, or T cells were the source of the cDNA or gDNA that made up the material.

Source material: peripheral blood. This clonotype was sampled from a man aged 50-59 years who had recovered from COVID-19.

The CDR3 is CASSPRRDTEAFF. Written as DNA, the CDR3 is TGTGCCAGTAGTCCAAGGAGGGACACTGAAGCTTTCTTT. The V call is TRBV19, the J call TRBJ1-1; D remains unclear. The CDR3 has 13 amino acids. Germline assignment: CDR1 LNHDA and CDR2 SQIVND (reference sequence). The V end was cut by 5 bases, the J end by 3 bases, with 10 bases between.